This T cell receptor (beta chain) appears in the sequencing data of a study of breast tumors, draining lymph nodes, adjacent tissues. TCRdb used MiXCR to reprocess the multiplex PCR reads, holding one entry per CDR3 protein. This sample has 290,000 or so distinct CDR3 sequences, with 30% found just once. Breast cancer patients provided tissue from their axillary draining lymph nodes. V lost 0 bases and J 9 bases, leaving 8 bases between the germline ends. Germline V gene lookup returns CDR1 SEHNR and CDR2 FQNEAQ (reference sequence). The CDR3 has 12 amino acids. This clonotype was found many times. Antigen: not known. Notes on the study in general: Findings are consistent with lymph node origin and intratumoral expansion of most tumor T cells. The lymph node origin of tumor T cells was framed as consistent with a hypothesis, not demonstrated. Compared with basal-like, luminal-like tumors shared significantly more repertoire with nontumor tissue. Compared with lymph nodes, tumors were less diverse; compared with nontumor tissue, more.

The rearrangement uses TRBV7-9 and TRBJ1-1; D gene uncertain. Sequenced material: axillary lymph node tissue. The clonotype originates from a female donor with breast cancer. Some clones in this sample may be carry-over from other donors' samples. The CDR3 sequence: CASSLAEGKAFF. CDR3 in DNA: TGTGCCAGCAGCTTAGCGGAGGGCAAAGCTTTCTTT.